This T cell receptor beta chain was sequenced in a study of T cells after posttransplantation cyclophosphamide. Whole-study findings and limits: TRB overlap between skin or GI tissue T cells and blood was limited. Later blood repertoires were often dominated by clones from the donor CD8+ memory compartment.

Libraries were prepared by immunoSEQ multiplex PCR; TCRdb keeps only in-frame clonotypes and omits some of them. The sample holds 15,000 to 20,000 clones, and no clone turns up only once. A marrow graft followed busulfan-fludarabine conditioning, with cyclophosphamide on days +3 and +4. This clone was detected ten times or more. Its antigen is undetermined. The CDR3 consists of 14 residues. The V and J ends lost 1 base and 0 bases respectively, with 9 bases between them. CDR1 is GTSNPN and CDR2 is SVGIG in the germline V gene (reference sequence). Sequencing used PBMCs, obtained after allogeneic stem cell transplant with posttransplant cyclophosphamide. The TCR comes from a female patient in her 30s who received an allogeneic stem cell transplant from a related donor, was CMV-positive, and had no GVHD. Some of these T cells may belong to the graft donor. The V call is TRBV30, the J call TRBJ1-2; D is undetermined. The CDR3 spells CAWSGAAANYGYTF. The CDR3 DNA follows: TGTGCCTGGAGTGGGGCAGCAGCTAACTATGGCTACACCTTC.